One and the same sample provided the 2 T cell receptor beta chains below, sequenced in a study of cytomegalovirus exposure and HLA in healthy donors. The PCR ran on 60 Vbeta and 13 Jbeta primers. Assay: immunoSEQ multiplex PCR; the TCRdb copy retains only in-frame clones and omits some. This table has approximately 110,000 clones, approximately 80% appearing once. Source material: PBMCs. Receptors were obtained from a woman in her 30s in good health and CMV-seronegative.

CDR3 loop: CASSQSSESSGRVGAYEQYF. As DNA, the CDR3 is TGCGCCAGCAGTCAATCGTCGGAATCTAGCGGGAGAGTGGGGGCCTACGAGCAGTACTTC. J is TRBJ2-7 and V is TRBV23-1, with TRBD2 matching over 10 bases. TRBV23-1 has ORF status, its function being uncertain. The trim removed 0 bases at V and 2 bases at J, leaving 16 bases unmatched. This CDR3 spans 20 amino acids.

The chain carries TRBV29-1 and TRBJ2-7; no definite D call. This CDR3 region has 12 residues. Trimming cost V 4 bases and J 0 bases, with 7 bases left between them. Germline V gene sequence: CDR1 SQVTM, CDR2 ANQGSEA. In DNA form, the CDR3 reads TGCAGCGTTGTCGTCAGCTCCTACGAGCAGTACTTC. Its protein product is CSVVVSSYEQYF.